This section outlines one T cell receptor beta chain sequence together with its context. This sample stems from a study of shared clonotypes between healthy human individuals. The CDR3 extends over 15 amino acids. CDR1 SNHLY and CDR2 FYNNEI come from the germline V gene. Trimming took 2 bases from V and 6 from J, leaving 11 bases between them. Libraries were prepared by immunoSEQ multiplex PCR; TCRdb keeps only in-frame clonotypes and omits some of them. The repertoire consists of under 2.5 million clones, with 85% to 95% occurring once and the leading ten covering around 0.38%. This TCR came from a man between 18 and 29 years old in good health. Some clones in this sample may be carry-over from other donors' samples. The sample comprised naive CD4+ T cells from PBMCs. The sample's subset: CD45RA+ positively selected. V is TRBV2 and J is TRBJ1-6; D unresolved. For the CDR3, the DNA is TGTGCCAGCAGTGAACTCAAACGCCTTAATTCACCCCTCCACTTT. This gives the protein CASSELKRLNSPLHF.